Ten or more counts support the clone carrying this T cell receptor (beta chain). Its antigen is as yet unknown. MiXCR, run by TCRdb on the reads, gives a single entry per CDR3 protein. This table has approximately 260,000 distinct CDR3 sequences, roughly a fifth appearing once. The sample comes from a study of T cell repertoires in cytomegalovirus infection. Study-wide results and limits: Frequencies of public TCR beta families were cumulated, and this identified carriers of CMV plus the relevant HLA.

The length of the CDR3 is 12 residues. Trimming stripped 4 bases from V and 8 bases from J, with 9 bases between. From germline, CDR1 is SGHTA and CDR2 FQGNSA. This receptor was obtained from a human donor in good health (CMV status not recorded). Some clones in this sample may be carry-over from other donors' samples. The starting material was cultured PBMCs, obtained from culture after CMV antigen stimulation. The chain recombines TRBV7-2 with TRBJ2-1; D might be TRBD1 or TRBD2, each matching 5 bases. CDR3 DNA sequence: TGTGCCAGCAGCTGGGGACGGGATGAGCAGTTCTTC. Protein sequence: CASSWGRDEQFF. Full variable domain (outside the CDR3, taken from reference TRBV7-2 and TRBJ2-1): GAGVSQSPSNKVTEKGKDVELRCDPISGHTALYWYRQSLGQGLEFLIYFQGNSAPDKSGLPSDRFSAERTGGSVSTLTIQRTQQEDSAVYLCASSWGRDEQFFGPGTRLTVL.